The 6 T cell receptor beta chains presented below share a single source sample, sequenced in a study of vaccination effects on CD4 cells after COVID-19. For these TCRs, the target antigens are not known. Some clones are missing from TCRdb's copy, which holds only in-frame ones; the method was immunoSEQ multiplex PCR. The table has fewer than 90,000 clones, under 85% seen once; the top ten hold about 1%. Before sequencing took place, the ViraFEST assay used viral peptide pools to expand antigen-specific CD4+ T cells. Cells that had been cultured for 10 days were the source of isolated CD4+ T cells. All participants had two doses of either the BNT162b2 or mRNA-1273 vaccine. The material was CD4+ T cells from PBMCs cultured with HCoV-OC43 spike peptides, obtained after COVID-19 vaccination. The subset is: HCoV-OC43 spike overlapping peptide pool stimulation. These TCRs come from a human donor who received a COVID-19 vaccine.

The genes are TRBV7-2 and TRBJ1-1; D call uncertain. The germline V gene encodes CDR1 SGHTA and CDR2 FQGNSA. V gave up 3 bases and J gave up 4 bases, with 12 bases separating them. This CDR3 contains 14 residues. The CDR3 spells CASSFRRLGTEAFF. Written as DNA, the CDR3 is TGTGCCAGCAGCTTCCGGAGACTGGGCACTGAAGCTTTCTTT.

The genes are TRBV5-5 and TRBJ1-1; D might be TRBD1 (6 bases). Deletions cut 1 base from V and 5 bases from J, with 12 bases between. Germline V gene data show CDR1 as SGHKS and CDR2 as YYEKEE (reference sequence). The CDR3 contains 14 residues. Here the CDR3 reads CASSLRGERTEAFF. CDR3 nucleotide sequence: TGTGCCAGCAGCTTGAGGGGGGAGAGGACTGAAGCTTTCTTT.

The genes are TRBV10-1 and TRBJ2-4; 7 positions match TRBD2. J was trimmed by 1 base and V by 2 bases; bases with no gene match: 2. This CDR3 contains 15 residues. Germline CDR1 is WNHNN and CDR2 is SYGVQD (reference sequence). The chain's CDR3 is CASSEGGEAKNIQYF. CDR3 nucleotide sequence: TGCGCCAGCAGTGAGGGGGGGGAGGCCAAAAACATTCAGTACTTC.

The rearrangement links TRBV14 to TRBJ2-3, with unresolved D. The CDR3 runs 13 residues. The germline gives CDR1 SGHDN, CDR2 FVKESK. Trimming removed 1 base at V and 2 bases at J, with 4 bases between. CDR3 DNA sequence: TGTGCCAGCAGCCAAGGGCACACAGATACGCAGTATTTT. It is translated as CASSQGHTDTQYF.

The chain joins TRBV3-1 (or the pseudogene TRBV3-2) to TRBJ1-1; D uncertain. V lost 5 bases and J 2 bases, leaving 9 bases between the germline ends. Germline V gene sequence: CDR1 LGHDT, CDR2 YNNKEL (reference sequence). The CDR3 is 13 residues long. Here the CDR3 DNA reads TGTGCCAGCAGCACCGACATTAACACTGAAGCTTTCTTT. Translation: CASSTDINTEAFF.

This chain joins TRBV9 and TRBJ2-1, with 9 bases identical to TRBD2. The CDR3 loop spans 15 amino acids. The germline V gene has CDR1 SGDLS and CDR2 YYNGEE. The trim removed 4 bases at V and 4 bases at J, leaving 6 bases unmatched. CDR3 nucleotide sequence: TGTGCCAGCAGCCCCCGACTAGCGGAATACAATGAGCAGTTCTTC. Translated: CASSPRLAEYNEQFF.